Below are 13 T cell receptor beta chains sequenced from a single sample in a study of blood T cell repertoires in COVID-19. Generated by immunoSEQ multiplex PCR, the TCRdb table keeps only in-frame clones and is missing some. The sample lists over 150,000 clones, under 80% occurring once. Material: peripheral blood. These TCRs come from a man aged 70 or older with acute or convalescent COVID-19.

The genes are TRBV19 and TRBJ1-2, with D perhaps TRBD1 (5 bases). Trimming took 10 bases from V and 4 from J, leaving 10 bases between them. CDR3 length equals 11 residues. CDR1 LNHDA and CDR2 SQIVND come from the germline V gene (reference sequence). This CDR3 reads CATRDFYGYTF. The CDR3 region has the DNA TGTGCCACGCGGGACTTCTATGGCTACACCTTC.

The CDR3, as DNA: TGTGCCAGCAGGGGTCTGACTAGCGGCCAAGAGACCCAGTACTTC. Translated: CASRGLTSGQETQYF. The chain uses TRBV2 and TRBJ2-5; TRBD2 agrees at 9 bases. The length of the CDR3 is 15 residues. J gave up 1 base and V 6 bases, and 6 bases lay outside the gene matches. CDR1 is SNHLY, CDR2 FYNNEI, per germline.

This chain joins TRBV18 and TRBJ2-5; TRBD1 agrees at 7 bases. The CDR3 length is 15 residues. CDR1 KGHSH and CDR2 LQKENI come from the germline V gene. V was pared by 3 bases and J by 5 bases, with 9 bases of the junction left unmatched. The CDR3, as DNA: TGTGCCAGCTCACCCGGGAAGGGGGCGGATGAGACCCAGTACTTC. This sequence encodes CASSPGKGADETQYF.

The gene calls are TRBV7-2 and TRBJ1-1; D is possibly TRBD1 (5 bases). The CDR3 contains 16 residues. The ends were cut back, 1 base at V and 2 bases at J, with 14 bases in the middle. Germline V gene lookup returns CDR1 SGHTA and CDR2 FQGNSA. The CDR3 here is CASSLGGPSLNTEAFF. CDR3 nucleotides: TGTGCCAGCAGCTTAGGGGGCCCTTCGCTAAACACTGAAGCTTTCTTT.

V and J are TRBV13 and TRBJ1-3; D call uncertain. The ends were cut back, 0 bases at V and 0 bases at J, with 6 bases in the middle. Germline V gene lookup returns CDR1 PRHDT and CDR2 FYEKMQ (reference sequence). There are 15 residues in the CDR3. The CDR3 sequence is CASSLGSVSGNTIYF. The DNA for the CDR3 is TGTGCCAGCAGCTTAGGGTCAGTCTCTGGAAACACCATATATTTT.

V and J are TRBV12-3 or TRBV12-4 and TRBJ1-1; TRBD1 is a possible D gene (6 bases). This CDR3 spans 13 amino acids. The germline V and J ends were trimmed by 6 bases and 0 bases, with 8 bases remaining between them. CDR3 in DNA: TGTGCCAGCAGGGGACACATGAACACTGAAGCTTTCTTT. Translated, it gives CASRGHMNTEAFF.

The chain joins TRBV5-1 to TRBJ1-1; 9 bases match TRBD1. Trimming took 5 bases from V and 5 from J; bases not matched to a gene: 4. Looked up from germline, CDR1 is SGHRS and CDR2 is YFSETQ. This CDR3 contains 13 residues. The CDR3: CASRGTGRTEAFF. In DNA, the CDR3 is TGCGCCAGCAGGGGGACAGGGCGGACTGAAGCTTTCTTT.

The gene calls are TRBV6-2 or TRBV6-3 and TRBJ2-1, with D maybe TRBD2 (5 bases). The CDR3 has 15 amino acids. V lost 2 bases and J 5 bases, leaving 13 bases between the germline ends. The germline V gene has CDR1 MNHEY and CDR2 SVGEGT. CDR3 sequence reads: CASSYPIDYDNEQFF. Here the CDR3 DNA reads TGTGCCAGCAGTTACCCTATAGACTACGACAATGAGCAGTTCTTC.

The V gene is TRBV18, the J gene TRBJ1-5; TRBD1 aligns across 9 bases. CDR1 is KGHSH, CDR2 LQKENI, per germline. CDR3 length equals 15 residues. After removal of 4 bases from V and 7 bases from J, the junction contained 8 bases not matched to a gene. CDR3 sequence reads: CASSRLDRGGQPQHF. CDR3 in DNA: TGTGCCAGCTCACGATTGGACAGGGGAGGGCAGCCCCAGCATTTT.

CDR3 sequence (DNA): TGTGCCAGCAGCCCTAGGGCACTAGCGGGGGATAGAGAGCAGTACTTC. Its translation: CASSPRALAGDREQYF. This sequence joins TRBV6-2 or TRBV6-3 and TRBJ2-7, with TRBD2 identical over 11 bases. Germline V CDR1 and CDR2: MNHEY, SVGEGT. The CDR3 consists of 16 residues. The J segment lost 7 bases and the V segment lost 6 bases, leaving 14 bases of the junction unmatched.

The chain carries TRBV18 and TRBJ1-6; TRBD1 is a possible D gene (5 bases). The germline V and J ends were trimmed by 5 bases and 7 bases, with 15 bases remaining between them. The CDR3 has 15 amino acids. The germline gives CDR1 KGHSH, CDR2 LQKENI. The chain's CDR3 is CASSTRQHENSPLHF. The DNA for the CDR3 is TGTGCCAGCTCAACGAGACAGCACGAGAATTCACCCCTCCACTTT.

In its sample, this clone was seen a few times. The chain employs TRBV4-2 and TRBJ2-5; 12 positions agree with TRBD2. The V and J ends lost 1 base and 4 bases, in that order; junction bases with no gene match: 1. The CDR3 sequence is 15 residues long. Per germline, CDR1 LGHNA and CDR2 YNFKEQ. In nucleotides, the CDR3 is TGTGCCAGCAGCCAAGCTAGCGGGGGGGCAGAGACCCAGTACTTC. It codes for CASSQASGGAETQYF.

The chain uses TRBV29-1 and TRBJ1-2, with D unresolved. This CDR3 is 13 amino acids long. V gave up 7 bases and J gave up 6 bases, with 18 bases separating them. Per the germline V gene, CDR1 is SQVTM and CDR2 is ANQGSEA. The CDR3 loop is CSAGLDTPHGYTF. CDR3 nucleotides: TGCAGCGCCGGACTCGACACCCCCCATGGCTACACCTTC.